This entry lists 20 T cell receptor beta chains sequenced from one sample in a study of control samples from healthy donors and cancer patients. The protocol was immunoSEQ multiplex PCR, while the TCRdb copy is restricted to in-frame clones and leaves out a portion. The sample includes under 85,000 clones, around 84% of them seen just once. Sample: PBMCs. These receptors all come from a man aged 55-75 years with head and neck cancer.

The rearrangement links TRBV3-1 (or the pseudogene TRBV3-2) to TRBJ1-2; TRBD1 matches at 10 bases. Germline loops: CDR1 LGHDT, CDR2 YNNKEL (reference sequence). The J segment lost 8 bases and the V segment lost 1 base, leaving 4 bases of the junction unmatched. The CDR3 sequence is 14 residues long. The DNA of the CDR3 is TGTGCCAGCAGCCAAGTTGACAGGGGGCCCGGCTACACCTTC. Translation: CASSQVDRGPGYTF.

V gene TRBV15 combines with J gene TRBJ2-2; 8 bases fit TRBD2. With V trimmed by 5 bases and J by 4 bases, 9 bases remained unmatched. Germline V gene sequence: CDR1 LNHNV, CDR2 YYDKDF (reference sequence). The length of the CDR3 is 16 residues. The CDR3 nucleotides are TGTGCCACCAGCCCCACTGGTAGCGGGATCACCGGGGAGCTGTTTTTT. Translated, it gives CATSPTGSGITGELFF.

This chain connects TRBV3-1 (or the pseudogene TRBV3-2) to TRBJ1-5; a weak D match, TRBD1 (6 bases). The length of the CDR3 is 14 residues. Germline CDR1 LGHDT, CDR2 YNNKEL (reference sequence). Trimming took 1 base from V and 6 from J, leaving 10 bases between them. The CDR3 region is CASSQGQVAQPQHF. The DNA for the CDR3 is TGTGCCAGCAGCCAAGGACAGGTCGCTCAGCCCCAGCATTTT.

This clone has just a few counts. CDR3 coding DNA: TGTGCCAGCTCACCACAGGTTGAGACCCAGTACTTC. Translation gives CASSPQVETQYF. The chain carries TRBV18 and TRBJ2-5, with D uncertain. Per germline, CDR1 KGHSH and CDR2 LQKENI. Trimming cost V 1 base and J 5 bases, with 5 bases left between them. The CDR3 contains 12 residues.

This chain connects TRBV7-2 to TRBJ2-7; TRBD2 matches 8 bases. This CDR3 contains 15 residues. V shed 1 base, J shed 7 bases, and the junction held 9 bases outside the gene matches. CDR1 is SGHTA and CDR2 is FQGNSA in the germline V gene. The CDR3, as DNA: TGTGCCAGCAGCTTAGGAAGCGGGACTAGAGGGGAGCAGTACTTC. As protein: CASSLGSGTRGEQYF.

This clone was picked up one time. DNA of the CDR3: TGTGCCAGCAGCTTAGCCTTCCGCACAGATACGCAGTATTTT. Translation gives CASSLAFRTDTQYF. The genes are TRBV7-9 and TRBJ2-3; D unclear. CDR1 is SEHNR, CDR2 FQNEAQ, per germline (reference sequence). V was cut by 0 bases and J by 1 base, with 5 bases left in between. The CDR3 is made up of 14 amino acids.

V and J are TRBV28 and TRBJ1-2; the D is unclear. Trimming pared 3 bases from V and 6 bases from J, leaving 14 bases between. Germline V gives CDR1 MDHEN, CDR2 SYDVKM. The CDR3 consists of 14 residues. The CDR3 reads CASSLAGWEHGYTF. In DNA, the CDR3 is TGTGCCAGCAGTTTGGCGGGTTGGGAGCATGGCTACACCTTC.

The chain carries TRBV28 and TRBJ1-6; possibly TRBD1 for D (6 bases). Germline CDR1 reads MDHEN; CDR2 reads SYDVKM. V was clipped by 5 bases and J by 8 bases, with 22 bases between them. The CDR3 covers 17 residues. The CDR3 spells CASSPTRGGRTDSPLHF. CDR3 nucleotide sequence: TGTGCCAGCAGTCCTACCAGGGGCGGTAGGACTGATTCACCCCTCCACTTT.

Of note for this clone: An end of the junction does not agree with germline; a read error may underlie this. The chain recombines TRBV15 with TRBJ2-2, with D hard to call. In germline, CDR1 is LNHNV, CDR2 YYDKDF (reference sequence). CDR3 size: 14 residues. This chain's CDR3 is CATSRVQNPGELFF. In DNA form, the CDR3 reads TGTGCCACCAGCAGAGTTCAGAACCCCGGGGAGCTGTTTTTT.

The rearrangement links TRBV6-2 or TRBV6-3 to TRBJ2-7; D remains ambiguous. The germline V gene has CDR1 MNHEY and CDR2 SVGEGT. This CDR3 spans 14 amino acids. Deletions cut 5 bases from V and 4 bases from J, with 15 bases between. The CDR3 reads CASSNGPGKYEQYF. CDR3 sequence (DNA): TGTGCCAGCAGTAACGGGCCAGGAAAATACGAGCAGTACTTC.

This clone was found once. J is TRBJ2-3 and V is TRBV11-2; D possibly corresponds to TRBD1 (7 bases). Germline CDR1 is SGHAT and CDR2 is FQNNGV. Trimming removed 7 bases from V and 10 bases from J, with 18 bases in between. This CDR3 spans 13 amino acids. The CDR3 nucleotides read TGTGCCAGCACCCAGGGGGGTGGGGATGCGCAGTATTTT. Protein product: CASTQGGGDAQYF.

CDR3 DNA: TGTGCCAGTAGCATTGAGACAGGGCCCTACGAGCAGTACTTC. Encoded protein: CASSIETGPYEQYF. The V call is TRBV19, the J call TRBJ2-7; 7 bases fit TRBD1. Germline V CDR1 and CDR2: LNHDA, SQIVND (reference sequence). J lost 2 bases, V lost 6 bases, and 7 bases had no gene match. The CDR3 is 14 amino acids.

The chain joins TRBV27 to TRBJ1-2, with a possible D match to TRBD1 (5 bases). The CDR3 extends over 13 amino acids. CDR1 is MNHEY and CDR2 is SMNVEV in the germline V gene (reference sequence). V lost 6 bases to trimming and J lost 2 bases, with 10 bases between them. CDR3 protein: CASRWDSNYGYTF. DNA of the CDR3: TGTGCCAGCAGATGGGACTCCAACTATGGCTACACCTTC.

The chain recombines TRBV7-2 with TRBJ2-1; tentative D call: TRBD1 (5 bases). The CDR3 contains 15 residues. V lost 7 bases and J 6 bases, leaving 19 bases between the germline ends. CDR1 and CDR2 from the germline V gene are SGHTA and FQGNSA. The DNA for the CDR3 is TGTGCCAGCACCCGAAACAGGCTAATGGCCAATGAGCAGTTCTTC. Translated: CASTRNRLMANEQFF.

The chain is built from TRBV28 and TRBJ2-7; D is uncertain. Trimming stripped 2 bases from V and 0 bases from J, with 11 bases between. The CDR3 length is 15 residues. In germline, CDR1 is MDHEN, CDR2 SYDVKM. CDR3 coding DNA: TGTGCCAGCAGTTTAATGACCCAAGGCTCCTACGAGCAGTACTTC. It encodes CASSLMTQGSYEQYF. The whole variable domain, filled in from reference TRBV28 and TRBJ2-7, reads DVKVTQSSRYLVKRTGEKVFLECVQDMDHENMFWYRQDPGLGLRLIYFSYDVKMKEKGDIPEGYSVSREKKERFSLILESASTNQTSMYLCASSLMTQGSYEQYFGPGTRLTVT.

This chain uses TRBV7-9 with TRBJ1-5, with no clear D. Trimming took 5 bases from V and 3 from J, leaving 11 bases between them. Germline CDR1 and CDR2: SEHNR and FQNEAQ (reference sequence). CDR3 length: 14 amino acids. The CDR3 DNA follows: TGTGCCAGCAGCCTGGGTGGATTCAATCAGCCCCAGCATTTT. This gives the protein CASSLGGFNQPQHF.

CDR3 DNA sequence: TGTGCCAGCAGCACCCGGACAGGGGGGAACTATGGCTACACCTTC. Protein product: CASSTRTGGNYGYTF. The rearrangement joins TRBV21-1 to TRBJ1-2; TRBD1 is the table's D call and was not checked against the DNA. TRBV21-1 constitutes a pseudogene. The CDR3 runs to 15 residues.

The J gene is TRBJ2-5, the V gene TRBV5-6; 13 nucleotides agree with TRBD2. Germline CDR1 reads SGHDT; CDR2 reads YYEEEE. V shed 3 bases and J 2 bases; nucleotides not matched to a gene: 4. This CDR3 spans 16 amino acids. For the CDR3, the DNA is TGTGCCAGCAGCTCGAGACTAGCGGGAGGACAAGAGACCCAGTACTTC. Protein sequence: CASSSRLAGGQETQYF.

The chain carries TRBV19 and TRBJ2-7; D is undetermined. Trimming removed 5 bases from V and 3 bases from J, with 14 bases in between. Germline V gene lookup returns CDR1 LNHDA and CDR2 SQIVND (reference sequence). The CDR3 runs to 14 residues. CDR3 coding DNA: TGTGCCAGTAGTTCCCAGGCCCGCTTCTACGAGCAGTACTTC. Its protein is CASSSQARFYEQYF.

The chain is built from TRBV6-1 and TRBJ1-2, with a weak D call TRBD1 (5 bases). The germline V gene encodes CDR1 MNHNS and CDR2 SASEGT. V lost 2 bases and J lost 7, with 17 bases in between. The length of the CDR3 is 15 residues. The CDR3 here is CASSEYQGWGSGYTF. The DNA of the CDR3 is TGTGCCAGCAGTGAATATCAGGGTTGGGGGTCTGGCTACACCTTC.